The T cell receptor beta chain under discussion was sequenced for a study of regulatory T cells in long-lasting Graves disease. The study's findings and limits: It was in persistent disease that TRBV28, TRBJ1-2 and TRBJ2-5 were favored.

CDR1 and CDR2 from the germline V gene are DFQATT and SNEGSKA (reference sequence). The junction had 3 bases not matched to a gene; V was cut back by 2 bases and J by 2 bases. The CDR3 is made up of 14 amino acids. Indicated time point: newly diagnosed GD, antithyroid drugs for less than 3 months. RNA extracted from PBMCs served as the sequencing template. Combining iRepertoire HTBI primers with Arm-PCR of CDR3 regions, the authors built TCR beta libraries. TCRdb recomputed calls from the multiplex PCR reads with MiXCR, one row per CDR3 protein. The sample lists over 400,000 distinct CDR3 sequences, about 14% seen once, with under 20% in the top ten. This clonotype was recorded at least ten times. Its antigen is unidentified. The same specimen was also included in a second study, on T cells in Graves' hyperthyroidism and ophthalmopathy.

Sequenced material: peripheral blood mononuclear cells (PBMCs), taken at new diagnosis, from a patient treated with antithyroid drugs. This chain uses TRBV20-1 with TRBJ2-3; 8 bases map to TRBD2. This clonotype was sampled from a woman between 45 and 65 years old with Graves disease. The CDR3 coding sequence is TGCAGTGCTAGACTAGCGGGCCTCACAGATACGCAGTATTTT. Protein sequence: CSARLAGLTDTQYF.